The 12 T cell receptor beta chains below come from one sample, sequenced in a study of T-cell memory formation after mild COVID-19. Using its own MiXCR run on the 5' RACE reads, TCRdb lists one record per CDR3 protein. Found here are around 250,000 distinct CDR3 sequences, roughly 16% of them singletons; the top ten hold 22%. Material for sequencing was PBMCs or a T cell subset sorted from them (not recorded which). The receptor source for this set is a man younger than 35 who had mild COVID-19 (a few samples of this study predate the infection). Cell type and time point are not known.

This clonotype was seen a handful of times. The chain couples TRBV11-3 to TRBJ2-1; possible D gene TRBD2, 7 bases. CDR1 is SGHNT and CDR2 is YENEEA in the germline V gene. With 5 bases removed from V and 5 bases from J, the gap between germline ends came to 19 bases. This CDR3 is built from 16 residues. CDR3 in DNA: TGTGCCAGCAGCCTTGGGGGGGGCGGGAGTCACAATGAGCAGTTCTTC. Protein sequence: CASSLGGGGSHNEQFF.

The rearrangement uses TRBV4-3 and TRBJ1-2, with 8 bases matching TRBD1. Germline lookup yields CDR1 LGHNA and CDR2 YSLEER. The V and J ends lost 0 bases and 4 bases, in that order; junction bases with no gene match: 7. CDR3 size: 16 residues. CDR3 bases: TGCGCCAGCAGCCAAGAAGGGGGGACAGGCCTCTATGGCTACACCTTC. Its protein product is CASSQEGGTGLYGYTF.

This clonotype was counted between two and nine times. The chain combines TRBV20-1 with TRBJ2-7, with D perhaps matching TRBD2 (7 bases). CDR1 is DFQATT and CDR2 is SNEGSKA in the germline V gene (reference sequence). V shed 4 bases and J shed 1 base, with 11 bases lying between them. The CDR3 consists of 13 residues. The DNA of the CDR3 is TGCAGTGCTACGGGGGGCGGATCCTACGAGCAGTACGTC. Protein product: CSATGGGSYEQYV.

The sample holds many counts of this clonotype. The chain couples TRBV20-1 to TRBJ1-1; possible D gene TRBD1, 6 bases. Trimming shortened V by 4 bases and J by 5 bases, and 11 bases separated the two germline ends. CDR3 length: 12 amino acids. CDR1 and CDR2 from the germline V gene are DFQATT and SNEGSKA (reference sequence). CDR3 loop: CSAKGQGTEAFF. The CDR3 region has the DNA TGCAGTGCTAAGGGGCAGGGGACTGAAGCTTTCTTT.

This clonotype occurred a few times. V and J are TRBV4-1 and TRBJ1-2; 10 nucleotides match TRBD1. The ends lost 2 bases at V and 7 bases at J; junction bases unmatched: 7. CDR3 size: 15 residues. The germline V gene has CDR1 MGHRA and CDR2 YSYEKL. The CDR3 here is CASSQPGQGDFGYTF. The CDR3 nucleotides are TGCGCCAGCAGCCAACCCGGACAGGGGGATTTTGGCTACACCTTC.

About this clonotype itself: The junction departs from germline at one end; a sequencing error may be responsible. This chain joins TRBV4-1 and TRBJ2-7; possibly TRBD2 for D (6 bases). Germline V lookup: CDR1 MGHRA, CDR2 YSYEKL. CDR3 length: 16 amino acids. CDR3 sequence (DNA): TGCGCCAGCAGCCAAGTTCTGTCCCCGGAGGACTACGAGCTGTACTTC. Protein sequence: CASSQVLSPEDYELYF.

The V call is TRBV5-1, the J call TRBJ2-7; 12 nucleotides match TRBD1. CDR1 and CDR2 (germline): SGHRS, YFSETQ. CDR3 length: 14 residues. J lost 5 bases, V lost 3 bases, and 3 bases had no gene match. The CDR3 loop is CASSWGQGADEQYF. The CDR3 coding sequence is TGCGCCAGCAGCTGGGGACAGGGGGCGGACGAGCAGTACTTC.

This clonotype was counted between two and nine times. The chain carries TRBV7-9 and TRBJ2-3; possible D gene TRBD2, 6 bases. V lost 7 bases to trimming and J lost 0 bases, with 17 bases between them. The CDR3 is 16 amino acids. The germline V gene has CDR1 SEHNR and CDR2 FQNEAQ (reference sequence). The CDR3 DNA reads as TGTGCCAGCAACCTCCGGCGGGGCGATAGCACAGATACGCAGTATTTT. This encodes CASNLRRGDSTDTQYF.

This clonotype was seen many times. V is TRBV7-2 and J is TRBJ1-2; TRBD1 might be the D (6 bases). Trimming pared 4 bases from V and 4 bases from J, leaving 16 bases between. This CDR3 has 15 residues. CDR1 is SGHTA, CDR2 FQGNSA, per germline. CDR3 nucleotides: TGTGCCAGCAGCTCCCACCCCCCAGGGGCCTATGGCTACACCTTC. It is translated as CASSSHPPGAYGYTF.

CDR3 in amino acids: CASSRASYEQYF. In nucleotides, the CDR3 is TGTGCCAGCAGCCGGGCCTCCTACGAGCAGTACTTC. This chain links TRBV6-2 or TRBV6-3 with TRBJ2-7; D gene unclear. The CDR3 extends over 12 amino acids. Germline CDR1 MNHEY, CDR2 SVGEGT. Trimming pared 6 bases from V and 0 bases from J, leaving 6 bases between.

The rearrangement joins TRBV29-1 to TRBJ1-5, with D perhaps matching TRBD1 (6 bases). The germline V gene encodes CDR1 SQVTM and CDR2 ANQGSEA. The V gene lost 4 bases and the J gene lost 6 bases, with 13 bases spanning the gap. This CDR3 has 13 amino acids. CDR3 amino acids: CSVAPGQGQPQHF. Here the CDR3 DNA reads TGCAGCGTTGCGCCGGGACAAGGTCAGCCCCAGCATTTT.

The chain has TRBV7-6 and TRBJ2-3; a possible D gene is TRBD1 (6 bases). CDR3 length: 15 residues. In germline, CDR1 is SGHVS, CDR2 FNYEAQ. Trimming pared 3 bases from V and 2 bases from J, leaving 12 bases between. This CDR3 reads CASSFGGQSTDTQYF. The CDR3 DNA reads TGTGCCAGCAGCTTTGGTGGACAGTCCACAGATACGCAGTATTTT.